The rows below give T cell receptor beta chains drawn from one sample of a study of cytomegalovirus exposure and HLA in healthy donors. Clones were read by immunoSEQ multiplex PCR, and TCRdb kept only the in-frame ones, dropping some. The sample lists roughly 190,000 clones, 82% occurring once. The sequenced sample was PBMCs. These receptors all come from a woman between 18 and 30 years old in good health and CMV-seronegative. CDR3s include the opening cysteine and the closing phenylalanine or tryptophan.

TRBV18,TRBJ2-7,CASSATGGYEQYF
TRBV25-1,TRBJ2-2,CASSDQGLAGTGELFF
TRBV2,TRBJ1-5,CASSESGGGGQPQHF
TRBV7-9,TRBJ1-1,CASSLRDTYTEAFF
TRBV2,TRBJ1-1,CASRREMNTEAFF
TRBV30,TRBJ2-7,CAWSVGTGGYEQYF
TRBV6-1,TRBJ2-7,CASKGQRGHPEQYF
TRBV6-5,TRBJ1-6,CATRQLVKDNSPLHF
TRBV5-5,TRBJ2-1,CASSLWGGRYNEQFF
TRBV29-1,TRBJ1-1,CSVNGQGDTEAFF
TRBV5-1,TRBJ2-3,CASSVSGGAPDTQYF
TRBV27,TRBJ2-7,CATSAGPGYEQYF
TRBV6-1,TRBJ2-2,CASSAIGAGELFF
TRBV2,TRBJ1-1,CASEGQGNTEAFF
TRBV7-8,TRBJ2-5,CASSLKRMAVRETQYF
TRBV6-6,TRBJ2-1,CASSYSTSVNEQFF
TRBV11-2,TRBJ1-2,CASSVLGGSLANYGYTF
TRBV6-4,TRBJ2-7,CASSTSDRPYEQYF
TRBV2,TRBJ2-7,CASRIGGPTYEQYF
TRBV4-1,TRBJ2-4,CASSPGLRGGIQYF
TRBV18,TRBJ2-7,CASSYDRSYEQYF
TRBV12-5,TRBJ1-4,CASGLAEGEKLFF
TRBV6-6,TRBJ2-5,CASSNPVAGGETQYF
TRBV5-1,TRBJ1-6,CASSYGDTGANSPLHF
TRBV5-1,TRBJ2-1,CASSLTYSYNEQFF
TRBV2,TRBJ1-4,CASSAPGSGGEKLFF
TRBV19,TRBJ1-1,CASWGHPPSTEAFF
TRBV7-9,TRBJ2-5,CASSLLLAGGPRETQYF
TRBV11-2,TRBJ2-7,CASSLETDRSEQYF
TRBV7-9,TRBJ2-1,CASSLAGQGWNEQFF
TRBV5-8,TRBJ1-2,CASGYLSSANYGYTF
TRBV6-5,TRBJ1-5,CASRPESNQPQHF
TRBV5-6,TRBJ2-2,CASRATGTNTGELFF
TRBV27,TRBJ1-2,CASSRTGTSGYTF
TRBV28,TRBJ2-5,CASSAPLLVGETQYF
TRBV28,TRBJ2-7,CASSLGQITYEQYF
TRBV6-4,TRBJ2-1,CASSSKGQGWRNEQFF
TRBV5-1,TRBJ2-1,CASSLGQGRSNEQFF
TRBV7-2,TRBJ2-2,CASSPLAGVGTGELFF
TRBV5-4,TRBJ2-7,CASSLAGEQYF
TRBV27,TRBJ2-1,CASTPGLPYNEQFF
TRBV18,TRBJ1-2,CASSPGTGGYTF
TRBV7-9,TRBJ2-7,CASSPRNYEQYF
TRBV28,TRBJ1-5,CASSEPTGMGGNQPQHF